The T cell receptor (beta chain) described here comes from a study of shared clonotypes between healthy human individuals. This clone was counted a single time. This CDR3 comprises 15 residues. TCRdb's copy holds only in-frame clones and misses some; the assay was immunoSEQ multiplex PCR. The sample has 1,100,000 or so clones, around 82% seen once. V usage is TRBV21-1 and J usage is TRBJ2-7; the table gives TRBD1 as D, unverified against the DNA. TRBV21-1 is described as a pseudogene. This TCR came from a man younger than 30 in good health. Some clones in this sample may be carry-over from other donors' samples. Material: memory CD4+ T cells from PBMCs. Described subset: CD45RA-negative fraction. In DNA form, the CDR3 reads TGTGCCAGCAGCAAAGTACAGAGCTACTCCTACGAGCAGTACTTC. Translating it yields CASSKVQSYSYEQYF.